What follows are 5 T cell receptor beta chains derived from one specimen sequenced in a study of beta chain features in type 1 diabetes. The antigens these receptors bind are not known. Sequenced material consisted of expressed TCRB transcripts (all of the isolated RNA was reverse transcribed). This table comes from immunoSEQ multiplex PCR, and its TCRdb copy is limited to in-frame clones, with some not included. In the table there are hundreds of thousands of clones, about 14% of which are singletons. Study-level findings and limits: In every one of the four CD4+ subsets, TCRB CDR3s were moderately but significantly shorter in Type 1 diabetes patients.

The sequencing input was naive CD4+ T cells from blood. Receptor source: a man between 18 and 35 years old with type 1 diabetes.

CDR3 DNA sequence: TGTGCCACCCGTGACAGGGGGCTCACTGAAGCTTTCTTT. Amino acids: CATRDRGLTEAFF. J is TRBJ1-1 and V is TRBV19; 10 bases line up with TRBD1. The trim removed 10 bases at V and 4 bases at J, leaving 6 bases unmatched. Per the germline V gene, CDR1 is LNHDA and CDR2 is SQIVND (reference sequence). This CDR3 has 13 residues.

V is TRBV15 and J is TRBJ1-5; possibly TRBD1 for D (6 bases). V lost 5 bases and J lost 0, with 17 bases in between. The CDR3 has 17 amino acids. Germline values: CDR1 LNHNV, CDR2 YYDKDF (reference sequence). CDR3 loop: CATSRRGGGYSNQPQHF. DNA for the CDR3: TGTGCCACCAGCCGCCGAGGAGGGGGGTATAGCAATCAGCCCCAGCATTTT.

This clone came up a few times. V gene TRBV6-1 combines with J gene TRBJ1-4; D is possibly TRBD1 (5 bases). CDR3 length: 14 amino acids. Germline CDR1 reads MNHNS; CDR2 reads SASEGT. V gave up 3 bases and J gave up 6 bases, with 11 bases separating them. The CDR3 region is CASSDREGDEKLFF. Here the CDR3 DNA reads TGTGCCAGCAGTGACAGGGAAGGGGATGAAAAACTGTTTTTT.

This clone turned up a few times. The rearrangement joins TRBV5-1 to TRBJ2-7; D possibly uses TRBD1 or TRBD2 (5 bases each). Germline assignment: CDR1 SGHRS and CDR2 YFSETQ. Deletions cut 0 bases from V and 2 bases from J, with 15 bases between. CDR3 size: 16 residues. CDR3 sequence: CASSLADGGRPYEQYF. As DNA, the CDR3 is TGCGCCAGCAGCTTGGCCGATGGGGGTCGCCCCTACGAGCAGTACTTC.

This clone was detected a few times. Other DNA variants within this sample encode the same CDR3. The rearrangement links TRBV20-1 to TRBJ1-2; D unresolved. This CDR3 is 10 amino acids long. Looked up from germline, CDR1 is DFQATT and CDR2 is SNEGSKA (reference sequence). Deletions cut 3 bases from V and 4 bases from J, with 3 bases between. DNA for the CDR3: TGCAGTGCTAGGGCCTATGGCTACACCTTC. Protein: CSARAYGYTF.